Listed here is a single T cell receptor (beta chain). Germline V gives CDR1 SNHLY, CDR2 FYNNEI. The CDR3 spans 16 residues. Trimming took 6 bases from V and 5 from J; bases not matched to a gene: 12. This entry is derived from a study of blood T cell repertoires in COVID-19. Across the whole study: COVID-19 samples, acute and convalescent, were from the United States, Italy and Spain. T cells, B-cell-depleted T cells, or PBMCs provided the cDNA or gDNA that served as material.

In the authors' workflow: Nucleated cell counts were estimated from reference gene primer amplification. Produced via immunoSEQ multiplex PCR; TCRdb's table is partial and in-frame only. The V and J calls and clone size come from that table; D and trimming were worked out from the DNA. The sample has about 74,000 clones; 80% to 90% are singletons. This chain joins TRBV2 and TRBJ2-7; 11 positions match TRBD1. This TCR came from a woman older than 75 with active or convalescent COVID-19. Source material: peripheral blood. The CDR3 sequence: CASSENTGTGGHEQYF. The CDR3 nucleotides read TGTGCCAGCAGCGAAAACACCGGGACAGGGGGGCACGAGCAGTACTTC.